The 14 T cell receptor beta chains reported below all come from one sample, sequenced in a study of blood T cell repertoires in COVID-19. Sequenced by immunoSEQ multiplex PCR; TCRdb stores in-frame clones only, minus some. The sample shows 110,000 to 150,000 clones, 84% of them seen only once. The sample taken for sequencing was peripheral blood. These receptors originate from a human donor in a cohort sampled during active COVID-19.

The chain carries TRBV7-3 and TRBJ1-3; unclear D gene. CDR1 is SGHTA and CDR2 is FQGTGA in the germline V gene. The CDR3 covers 14 residues. Trimming took 2 bases from V and 0 from J, leaving 5 bases between them. The CDR3 coding sequence is TGTGCCAGCAGCTTAGGAGCCTCTGGAAACACCATATATTTT. It is translated as CASSLGASGNTIYF.

The chain has TRBV19 and TRBJ2-2; 7 bases line up with TRBD2. The V segment lost 5 bases and the J segment 4 bases; nucleotides outside the gene matches: 4. Per the germline V gene, CDR1 is LNHDA and CDR2 is SQIVND (reference sequence). The CDR3 sequence is 14 residues long. CDR3 DNA: TGTGCCAGTAGTGGCGGGGGAATCACCGGGGAGCTGTTTTTT. It specifies CASSGGGITGELFF.

The rearrangement uses TRBV6-5 and TRBJ2-3; D not resolved. Trimming stripped 6 bases from V and 4 bases from J, with 11 bases between. Germline loops: CDR1 MNHEY, CDR2 SVGAGI. The CDR3 contains 13 residues. The CDR3: CASRHPMADTQYF. The CDR3 DNA reads as TGTGCCAGCAGGCATCCTATGGCAGATACGCAGTATTTT.

This clone was seen a few times. In nucleotides, the CDR3 is TGCAGCGTGGGACAGGGCTTAGGCTCACCCCTCCACTTT. Its translation is CSVGQGLGSPLHF. The genes are TRBV29-1 and TRBJ1-6; 9 bases fit TRBD1. V shed 6 bases and J 10 bases; nucleotides not matched to a gene: 7. This CDR3 region has 13 residues. Germline CDR1 is SQVTM and CDR2 is ANQGSEA.

This clone was counted only a few times. V usage is TRBV7-6 and J usage is TRBJ1-1; 9 bases match TRBD1. V was clipped by 3 bases and J by 5 bases; unmatched bases: 1. Germline V gives CDR1 SGHVS, CDR2 FNYEAQ. CDR3 length: 13 residues. The CDR3 DNA follows: TGTGCCAGCAGCTTCGGGACAGGGACTGAAGCTTTCTTT. It codes for CASSFGTGTEAFF.

The gene calls are TRBV2 and TRBJ1-2; the D gene is possibly TRBD1 (5 bases). Per the germline V gene, CDR1 is SNHLY and CDR2 is FYNNEI. This CDR3 is 13 amino acids long. Trimming took 0 bases from V and 3 from J, leaving 5 bases between them. CDR3 sequence reads: CASSEAGDYGYTF. The DNA of the CDR3 is TGTGCCAGCAGTGAAGCAGGGGACTATGGCTACACCTTC. Variable domain in full (rest from reference TRBV2 and TRBJ1-2): EPEVTQTPSHQVTQMGQEVILRCVPISNHLYFYWYRQILGQKVEFLVSFYNNEISEKSEIFDDQFSVERPDGSNFTLKIRSTKLEDSAMYFCASSEAGDYGYTFGSGTRLTVV.

The chain carries TRBV5-6 and TRBJ1-1, with no clear D. The germline gives CDR1 SGHDT, CDR2 YYEEEE. The CDR3 is made up of 13 amino acids. V was pared by 4 bases and J by 1 base, with 8 bases between. This CDR3 reads CASSRRRNTEAFF. The DNA for the CDR3 is TGTGCCAGCAGCAGAAGGAGGAACACTGAAGCTTTCTTT.

The chain joins TRBV24-1 to TRBJ2-1; 10 positions match TRBD2. Germline CDR1 KGHDR, CDR2 SFDVKD. Trimming took 6 bases from V and 10 from J; bases not matched to a gene: 11. The CDR3 is 15 amino acids. The CDR3 DNA reads as TGTGCCACCAGTCACGGTCTAGCGGGAGTCAGGGAGCAGTTCTTC. It encodes CATSHGLAGVREQFF.

This clone has only one observation. The CDR3 protein is CASSIGPRGHQETQYF. For the CDR3, the DNA is TGTGCCAGTAGTATAGGGCCCAGGGGGCACCAAGAGACCCAGTACTTC. The chain is built from TRBV19 and TRBJ2-5, with TRBD1 matching 8 bases. The length of the CDR3 is 16 residues. The V and J ends lost 1 base and 0 bases, in that order; junction bases with no gene match: 4. Germline CDR1 reads LNHDA; CDR2 reads SQIVND (reference sequence).

V and J are TRBV19 and TRBJ2-7; D perhaps matches TRBD2 (6 bases). There are 17 residues in the CDR3. V lost 6 bases and J 4 bases, leaving 25 bases between the germline ends. Germline assignment: CDR1 LNHDA and CDR2 SQIVND (reference sequence). The CDR3 here is CASSRLNAPSDMYEQYF. The CDR3, as DNA: TGTGCCAGTAGCCGACTAAATGCCCCTAGCGATATGTACGAGCAGTACTTC.

This rearrangement joins TRBV27 to TRBJ2-3; weak D call: TRBD2 (5 bases). The CDR3 has 16 amino acids. Per the germline V gene, CDR1 is MNHEY and CDR2 is SMNVEV (reference sequence). Trimming pared 1 base from V and 10 bases from J, leaving 21 bases between. As DNA, the CDR3 is TGTGCCAGCAGTTTATACCCCCCCGGAGATGGGAGAGCGCAGTATTTT. Amino acid sequence: CASSLYPPGDGRAQYF.

The chain combines TRBV7-2 with TRBJ1-1; D call uncertain. Trimming stripped 7 bases from V and 2 bases from J, with 11 bases between. Germline values: CDR1 SGHTA, CDR2 FQGNSA. CDR3 length equals 13 residues. DNA of the CDR3: TGTGCCAGCACTAGCGGGCCTAACACTGAAGCTTTCTTT. It translates to CASTSGPNTEAFF.

This chain connects TRBV2 to TRBJ2-5; TRBD2 matches 11 bases. The V and J ends lost 5 bases and 4 bases, in that order; junction bases with no gene match: 9. From germline, CDR1 is SNHLY and CDR2 FYNNEI. The CDR3 spans 16 residues. CDR3 region: CASSSGLAGTGETQYF. CDR3 bases: TGTGCCAGCAGTTCCGGACTAGCGGGCACAGGAGAGACCCAGTACTTC.

This rearrangement joins TRBV7-3 to TRBJ1-6; D is unresolved. The germline V gene has CDR1 SGHTA and CDR2 FQGTGA. V was pared by 3 bases and J by 8 bases, with 8 bases between. CDR3 length: 13 residues. CDR3 amino acids: CASSFDGYSPLHF. The CDR3 coding sequence is TGTGCCAGCAGCTTTGACGGGTATTCACCCCTCCACTTT. The full variable domain, rest sourced from reference TRBV7-3 and TRBJ1-6, is GAGVSQTPSNKVTEKGKYVELRCDPISGHTALYWYRQSLGQGPEFLIYFQGTGAADDSGLPNDRFFAVRPEGSVSTLKIQRTERGDSAVYLCASSFDGYSPLHFGNGTRLTVT.